These 13 T cell receptor beta chains were all obtained from the same sample, sequenced in a study of Ad26.COV2.S vaccination and SARS-CoV-2 variants. Only in-frame clones appear in the TCRdb table, and some are missing; sequencing was by immunoSEQ multiplex PCR. The sample consists of fewer than 400,000 clones, approximately 86% of them appearing once. Treatment defined: about 20 received Ad26.COV2.S at low or high dose, single or two shots; 5 received placebo; per-sample allocation not given. Collection of the samples took place on day 63 after the first injection of vaccine or placebo. Material: peripheral blood, obtained in a trial of Ad26.COV2.S vaccine versus placebo. The source is a person aged 18 to 59 who received the Ad26.COV2.S COVID-19 vaccine or a placebo.

This clone was detected only a few times. The chain carries TRBV3-1 (or the pseudogene TRBV3-2) and TRBJ1-1, with 7 bases lining up with TRBD1. Germline values: CDR1 LGHDT, CDR2 YNNKEL (reference sequence). Unmatched junction bases numbered 4, after V lost 0 bases and J lost 0 bases. This CDR3 has 16 residues. CDR3: CASSQDWTGMNTEAFF. CDR3 DNA sequence: TGTGCCAGCAGCCAAGATTGGACAGGAATGAACACTGAAGCTTTCTTT.

The chain has TRBV28 and TRBJ1-1, with D possibly matching TRBD1 (5 bases). Germline CDR1 is MDHEN and CDR2 is SYDVKM. Trimming removed 5 bases at V and 0 bases at J, with 13 bases between. CDR3 size: 15 residues. The chain's CDR3 is CASSIGGLMNTEAFF. The CDR3 region has the DNA TGTGCCAGCAGTATTGGGGGATTAATGAACACTGAAGCTTTCTTT.

The rearrangement links TRBV12-3 or TRBV12-4 to TRBJ2-7; 9 nucleotides agree with TRBD1. CDR3 length equals 13 residues. The V segment lost 6 bases and the J segment 9 bases; nucleotides outside the gene matches: 9. This chain's CDR3 is CASRPRDRATQYF. The CDR3 DNA follows: TGTGCCAGCAGGCCCCGGGACAGGGCGACGCAGTACTTC.

The chain couples TRBV11-2 to TRBJ1-1; 9 bases match TRBD1. The CDR3 spans 18 residues. Trimming at V came to 5 bases and at J to 1 base, leaving 14 bases not matched to a gene. In germline, CDR1 is SGHAT, CDR2 FQNNGV. Here the CDR3 reads CASSTRSDRGSKNTEAFF. CDR3 in DNA: TGTGCCAGCAGCACCCGGTCGGACAGGGGTTCAAAGAACACTGAAGCTTTCTTT.

The chain has TRBV19 and TRBJ1-6; D may be TRBD1 (6 bases). This CDR3 is built from 14 residues. V was shortened by 8 bases and J by 4 bases, with 12 bases between the two germline ends. Per the germline V gene, CDR1 is LNHDA and CDR2 is SQIVND (reference sequence). For the CDR3, the DNA is TGTGCCAGTCACGAGGGACAATATAATTCACCCCTCCACTTT. Translation: CASHEGQYNSPLHF.

The chain uses TRBV4-3 and TRBJ1-2; tentative D call: TRBD1 (5 bases). The V gene's germline CDR1 is LGHNA and CDR2 YSLEER. The CDR3 sequence is 15 residues long. V was cut by 0 bases and J by 4 bases, with 12 bases left in between. CDR3 coding DNA: TGCGCCAGCAGCCAAGACAGGGCCCTTATCTATGGCTACACCTTC. Its translation: CASSQDRALIYGYTF.

The V call is TRBV29-1, the J call TRBJ1-1; no definite D call. There are 12 residues in the CDR3. Germline CDR1 SQVTM, CDR2 ANQGSEA. V was clipped by 7 bases and J by 2 bases, with 11 bases between them. CDR3 protein: CSALDGNTEAFF. The CDR3 nucleotides are TGCAGCGCCCTGGACGGTAACACTGAAGCTTTCTTT.

The chain couples TRBV2 to TRBJ2-2; 7 nucleotides agree with TRBD2. This CDR3 has 14 amino acids. The germline V gene has CDR1 SNHLY and CDR2 FYNNEI. The V and J ends lost 10 bases and 5 bases, in that order; junction bases with no gene match: 10. The CDR3 here is CATSGTTFTGELFF. The CDR3 DNA is TGTGCCACCTCCGGGACTACCTTTACCGGGGAGCTGTTTTTT.

The chain employs TRBV24-1 and TRBJ1-5, with TRBD1 matching over 8 bases. Germline V gene data show CDR1 as KGHDR and CDR2 as SFDVKD. The length of the CDR3 is 15 residues. The J segment lost 4 bases and the V segment lost 4 bases, leaving 5 bases of the junction unmatched. The CDR3: CATSDPTGGNQPQHF. CDR3 DNA sequence: TGTGCCACCAGTGACCCCACAGGGGGAAATCAGCCCCAGCATTTT.

CDR3 sequence (DNA): TGTGCCAGCAGCCTGCGGACCACTCCCTACACCTTC. Translating it yields CASSLRTTPYTF. The rearrangement links TRBV3-1 (or the pseudogene TRBV3-2) to TRBJ1-2; D not certain. Germline V lookup: CDR1 LGHDT, CDR2 YNNKEL (reference sequence). The V gene lost 4 bases and the J gene lost 10 bases, with 13 bases spanning the gap. This CDR3 spans 12 amino acids.

This CDR3 is CASSFSGTANTGELFF. CDR3 sequence (DNA): TGTGCCAGCAGCTTCTCCGGGACAGCGAACACCGGGGAGCTGTTTTTT. The genes are TRBV11-3 and TRBJ2-2; the match to TRBD1 covers 7 bases. Unmatched junction bases numbered 4, after V lost 3 bases and J lost 0 bases. This CDR3 has 16 residues. In germline, CDR1 is SGHNT, CDR2 YENEEA. The whole variable domain, remainder taken from reference TRBV11-3 and TRBJ2-2, is EAGVVQSPRYKIIEKKQPVAFWCNPISGHNTLYWYLQNLGQGPELLIRYENEEAVDDSQLPKDRFSAERLKGVDSTLKIQPAELGDSAVYLCASSFSGTANTGELFFGEGSRLTVL.

V and J are TRBV6-4 and TRBJ2-2; D ambiguous. CDR1 and CDR2 from the germline V gene are MRHNA and SNTAGT. V lost 2 bases, J lost 5 bases, and 6 bases lay in between. The CDR3 totals 13 residues. CDR3 in amino acids: CASSDRATGELFF. The CDR3 DNA reads as TGTGCCAGCAGTGACAGGGCGACCGGGGAGCTGTTTTTT.

The genes are TRBV6-5 and TRBJ1-5, with 8 bases that match TRBD1. CDR1 MNHEY and CDR2 SVGAGI come from the germline V gene. CDR3 size: 15 residues. After removal of 5 bases from V and 2 bases from J, the junction contained 5 bases not matched to a gene. For the CDR3, the DNA is TGTGCCAGCAGTCCTGACAGGGGCGGCAATCAGCCCCAGCATTTT. This sequence encodes CASSPDRGGNQPQHF.